The 10 T cell receptor beta chains reported below all come from one sample, sequenced in a study of cytomegalovirus exposure and HLA in healthy donors. The PCR ran on 60 Vbeta and 13 Jbeta primers. The method was immunoSEQ multiplex PCR; TCRdb's version includes in-frame clones alone and lacks a portion of them. Its clone listing holds approximately 110,000 clones. The source material was PBMCs. These receptors were collected from a man between 18 and 35 years old in good health and CMV-seronegative.

The V and J genes are TRBV2 and TRBJ2-3, with TRBD2 matching over 14 bases. This CDR3 comprises 19 residues. Germline V gene sequence: CDR1 SNHLY, CDR2 FYNNEI. The V and J ends lost 6 bases and 6 bases, in that order; junction bases with no gene match: 17. The CDR3 DNA reads as TGTGCCAGCAGCAGACTCTTACCAAGACTAGCGGGGGGGCTCGATACGCAGTATTTT. Translating gives CASSRLLPRLAGGLDTQYF.

The genes are TRBV5-4 and TRBJ2-7; 9 nucleotides agree with TRBD2. Germline V gene lookup returns CDR1 SGHNT and CDR2 YYREEE (reference sequence). CDR3 length equals 16 residues. With 4 bases clipped from V and 3 bases from J, the junction kept 11 bases outside the gene matches. The chain's CDR3 is CASSPRTSALYYEQYF. CDR3 sequence (DNA): TGTGCCAGCAGCCCCCGGACTAGCGCCTTATACTACGAGCAGTACTTC.

The chain couples TRBV18 to TRBJ2-1; TRBD1 agrees at 8 bases. The V gene's germline CDR1 is KGHSH and CDR2 LQKENI. The CDR3 extends over 15 amino acids. Losses at the gene ends were 3 bases for V and 5 bases for J; bases not matched to a gene: 6. CDR3 loop: CASSPGGQGDNEQFF. The CDR3 region has the DNA TGTGCCAGCTCACCGGGTGGACAGGGTGACAATGAGCAGTTCTTC.

The J gene is TRBJ1-1, the V gene TRBV11-2; 8 nucleotides match TRBD1. The germline CDR1 and CDR2 sequences are SGHAT and FQNNGV. The CDR3 runs to 16 residues. Trimming removed 5 bases from V and 3 bases from J; junction bases left unmatched: 11. CDR3 sequence (DNA): TGTGCCAGCAGCCTAGGTATTGGGACAGGCTACACTGAAGCTTTCTTT. It is translated as CASSLGIGTGYTEAFF.

The V call is TRBV27, the J call TRBJ1-1, with D possibly matching TRBD1 (6 bases). The ends were cut back, 5 bases at V and 1 base at J, with 20 bases in the middle. The germline V gene has CDR1 MNHEY and CDR2 SMNVEV (reference sequence). CDR3 length: 17 residues. CDR3 protein: CASSHRTGEGQNTEAFF. In DNA, the CDR3 is TGTGCCAGCAGTCATCGAACGGGGGAGGGACAGAACACTGAAGCTTTCTTT.

The chain joins TRBV28 to TRBJ1-1; 9 bases map to TRBD1. Germline trimming cut 5 bases from V and 5 bases from J; bases unmatched to any gene: 12. Per the germline V gene, CDR1 is MDHEN and CDR2 is SYDVKM. The CDR3 spans 16 residues. CDR3 sequence (DNA): TGTGCCAGCAGTCTCACGGCCGGGACAGGGAAGACTGAAGCTTTCTTT. Translated, it gives CASSLTAGTGKTEAFF. Full variable domain (rest looked up from reference TRBV28 and TRBJ1-1): DVKVTQSSRYLVKRTGEKVFLECVQDMDHENMFWYRQDPGLGLRLIYFSYDVKMKEKGDIPEGYSVSREKKERFSLILESASTNQTSMYLCASSLTAGTGKTEAFFGQGTRLTVV.

The J gene is TRBJ1-5, the V gene TRBV19; D perhaps matches TRBD1 (6 bases). Between the trimmed V and J ends, which lost 5 bases and 6 bases, there was a span of 20 bases. Looked up from germline, CDR1 is LNHDA and CDR2 is SQIVND (reference sequence). The CDR3 runs 16 residues. The CDR3: CASSPPPRGFLQPQHF. CDR3 nucleotides: TGTGCCAGTAGTCCCCCGCCCAGGGGTTTTCTTCAGCCCCAGCATTTT.

The chain combines TRBV11-2 with TRBJ2-1; the match to TRBD1 covers 8 bases. Unmatched junction bases numbered 7, after V lost 11 bases and J lost 4 bases. Germline lookup yields CDR1 SGHAT and CDR2 FQNNGV. The CDR3 is made up of 13 amino acids. CDR3 nucleotide sequence: TGTGCCGGGGGACAGGACCGTTACAATGAGCAGTTCTTC. Encoded protein: CAGGQDRYNEQFF.

The rearrangement joins TRBV11-2 to TRBJ1-2; 8 bases are a match to TRBD1. V lost 5 bases to trimming and J lost 4 bases; unmatched junction nucleotides: 9. Germline V lookup: CDR1 SGHAT, CDR2 FQNNGV. The CDR3 sequence is 15 residues long. CDR3 bases: TGTGCCAGCAGCCGGACAGGGACCCCTGGCTATGGCTACACCTTC. It encodes CASSRTGTPGYGYTF.

The rearrangement links TRBV19 to TRBJ2-7; D is possibly TRBD2 (6 bases). Trimming took off 5 bases at V and 4 bases at J, with 15 bases between the two ends. Germline V lookup: CDR1 LNHDA, CDR2 SQIVND (reference sequence). CDR3 length: 14 residues. In nucleotides, the CDR3 is TGTGCCAGTAGTCCAAGCCGGGGGTGGTACGAGCAGTACTTC. Translation gives CASSPSRGWYEQYF.